This T cell receptor beta chain came from a study of T and B cells in COVID-19 patients. Whole-study context: Critical illness requiring mechanical ventilation or extracorporeal membrane oxygenation affected 12 of 20 active-infection patients.

Germline values: CDR1 SEHNR, CDR2 FQNEAQ (reference sequence). Between the trimmed V and J ends, which lost 5 bases and 4 bases, there was a span of 14 bases. The CDR3 contains 14 residues. Each TRB amplification used roughly 220-550 ng of genomic DNA from blood. Multiplex PCR with BIOMED2 TRB-A/B primer pools amplified TRB rearrangements. TCRdb fed the multiplex PCR reads into MiXCR, producing one record per CDR3 protein. The sample has more than 20,000 distinct CDR3 sequences, 30% to 35% seen once. The chain employs TRBV7-9 and TRBJ2-5; tentative D call: TRBD2 (6 bases). The sequence derives from a human donor who had recovered from COVID-19. Sequenced material: blood. In nucleotides, the CDR3 is TGTGCCAGCAGCCTTGGGGGGATAGGAGAGACCCAGTACTTC. This encodes CASSLGGIGETQYF.